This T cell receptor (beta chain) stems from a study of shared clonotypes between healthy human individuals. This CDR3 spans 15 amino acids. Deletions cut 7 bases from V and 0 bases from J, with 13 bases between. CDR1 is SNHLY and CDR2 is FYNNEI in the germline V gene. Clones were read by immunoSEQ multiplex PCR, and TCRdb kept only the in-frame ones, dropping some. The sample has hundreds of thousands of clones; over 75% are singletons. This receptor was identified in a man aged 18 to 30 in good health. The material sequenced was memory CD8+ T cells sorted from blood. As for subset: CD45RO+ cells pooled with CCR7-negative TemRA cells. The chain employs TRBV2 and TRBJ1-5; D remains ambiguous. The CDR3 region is CASTGRHYSNQPQHF. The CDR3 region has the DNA TGTGCCAGCACCGGGAGACACTATAGCAATCAGCCCCAGCATTTT.